A selection of T cell receptor beta chains follows, all from one sample in a study of blood T cell repertoires in COVID-19. Here immunoSEQ multiplex PCR was the method, and the copy in TCRdb shows in-frame clones only, minus some. The repertoire consists of approximately 230,000 clones, with 88% occurring once and the leading ten covering approximately 1.4%. The sequencing sample was made of peripheral blood. The receptors were gathered from a man of 80 years or more with acute or convalescent COVID-19. CDR3s include the opening cysteine and the closing phenylalanine or tryptophan. The D gene is left open where the match is weak. Some rows have no size entry. The others give once, few or many, or a class for an expanded clone.

d_gene: TRBD2
v_gene: TRBV7-9
j_gene: TRBJ2-7
abundance: -
CDR3aa: CASSQLAGGPRVEQYF
CDR3nt: TGTGCCAGCAGCCAACTAGCGGGAGGGCCAAGGGTCGAGCAGTACTTC

d_gene: TRBD1
v_gene: TRBV14
j_gene: TRBJ1-2
abundance: -
CDR3aa: CASTLPGWTGPIWNYGYTF
CDR3nt: TGTGCCAGCACCCTCCCCGGTTGGACAGGGCCTATTTGGAACTATGGCTACACCTTC

d_gene: -
v_gene: TRBV6-6
j_gene: TRBJ2-7
abundance: -
CDR3aa: CASSSLSGYYEQYF
CDR3nt: TGTGCCAGCAGTTCCCTAAGCGGGTACTACGAGCAGTACTTC

d_gene: -
v_gene: TRBV11-2
j_gene: TRBJ2-7
abundance: -
CDR3aa: CASSPHSGTVYEQYF
CDR3nt: TGTGCCAGCAGCCCCCATAGCGGGACAGTCTACGAGCAGTACTTC

d_gene: TRBD1
v_gene: TRBV2
j_gene: TRBJ2-7
abundance: -
CDR3aa: CASSETGLIYEQYF
CDR3nt: TGTGCCAGCAGTGAGACAGGGTTGATCTACGAGCAGTACTTC

d_gene: TRBD1
v_gene: TRBV28
j_gene: TRBJ2-6
abundance: -
CDR3aa: CASSSRTGVSGANVLTF
CDR3nt: TGTGCCAGCAGTTCCCGGACAGGGGTATCTGGGGCCAACGTCCTGACTTTC

d_gene: -
v_gene: TRBV2
j_gene: TRBJ2-5
abundance: -
CDR3aa: CASSAQARTQETQYF
CDR3nt: TGTGCCAGCAGTGCCCAGGCGCGAACTCAAGAGACCCAGTACTTC

d_gene: -
v_gene: TRBV28
j_gene: TRBJ1-2
abundance: once
CDR3aa: CASSFGSHGYTF
CDR3nt: TGTGCCAGCAGTTTCGGTTCCCATGGCTACACCTTC

d_gene: -
v_gene: TRBV6-5
j_gene: TRBJ1-2
abundance: -
CDR3aa: CASRGLGGGYTF
CDR3nt: TGTGCCAGCAGGGGACTTGGAGGTGGCTACACCTTC

d_gene: TRBD1
v_gene: TRBV19
j_gene: TRBJ1-2
abundance: -
CDR3aa: CASRWTGQEYGYTF
CDR3nt: TGTGCCAGTAGATGGACAGGGCAAGAATATGGCTACACCTTC

d_gene: TRBD1
v_gene: TRBV3-1/TRBV3-2
j_gene: TRBJ2-1
abundance: -
CDR3aa: CASSQWDRGGGNEQFF
CDR3nt: TGTGCCAGCAGCCAATGGGACAGGGGGGGTGGCAATGAGCAGTTCTTC

d_gene: TRBD2
v_gene: TRBV10-1
j_gene: TRBJ2-1
abundance: many
CDR3aa: CASGRELAGLSYNEQFF
CDR3nt: TGCGCCAGCGGCCGGGAACTAGCGGGTCTTTCCTACAATGAGCAGTTCTTC

d_gene: TRBD1
v_gene: TRBV7-2
j_gene: TRBJ1-2
abundance: few
CDR3aa: CASSLSAGGIYGYTF
CDR3nt: TGTGCCAGCAGCTTATCGGCAGGGGGGATTTATGGCTACACCTTC

d_gene: TRBD2
v_gene: TRBV24-1
j_gene: TRBJ2-7
abundance: -
CDR3aa: CATSEHSGKSHEQYF
CDR3nt: TGTGCCACCAGTGAACATAGCGGGAAGTCCCACGAGCAGTACTTC

d_gene: TRBD2
v_gene: TRBV28
j_gene: TRBJ2-3
abundance: few
CDR3aa: CASKTRASGTPDVDTQYF
CDR3nt: TGTGCCAGCAAGACGCGGGCTAGCGGGACGCCCGACGTAGATACGCAGTATTTT

d_gene: TRBD1
v_gene: TRBV7-2
j_gene: TRBJ1-5
abundance: -
CDR3aa: CASSPGTAYSNQPQHF
CDR3nt: TGTGCCAGCAGCCCCGGGACAGCCTATAGCAATCAGCCCCAGCATTTT